The next 6 T cell receptor beta chains were all read from a single sample in a study of T cell responses to AZD1222 COVID-19 vaccine. Data came from immunoSEQ multiplex PCR; TCRdb stores just in-frame clones and leaves some out. The sample carries 200,000 or so clones, 80% to 90% recorded once. Sequenced here: peripheral blood, sampled on day 0 of MenACWY control vaccination. Receptors originate from an adult in good health.

The chain couples TRBV24-1 to TRBJ1-2; 7 positions match TRBD1. Germline CDR1 reads KGHDR; CDR2 reads SFDVKD. The CDR3 loop spans 15 amino acids. V lost 4 bases to trimming and J lost 7 bases; unmatched junction nucleotides: 11. The CDR3 spells CATSDRLDRASGYTF. CDR3 in DNA: TGTGCCACCAGTGACCGTTTAGACAGGGCAAGTGGCTACACCTTC.

V and J are TRBV7-9 and TRBJ2-7; a weak D match, TRBD2 (7 bases). V lost 1 base and J lost 6, with 16 bases in between. The CDR3 consists of 15 residues. In germline, CDR1 is SEHNR, CDR2 FQNEAQ (reference sequence). The CDR3 nucleotides are TGTGCCAGCAGCTTAGACGTCGGCGGGGGCCTCGAGCAGTACTTC. This codes for CASSLDVGGGLEQYF.

This sequence joins TRBV9 and TRBJ1-6; the D is unclear. CDR3 size: 13 residues. The germline gives CDR1 SGDLS, CDR2 YYNGEE. The V end was cut by 0 bases, the J end by 7 bases, with 5 bases between. The CDR3 is CASSVGGNSPLHF. The DNA of the CDR3 is TGTGCCAGCAGCGTAGGTGGAAATTCACCCCTCCACTTT.

J is TRBJ2-2 and V is TRBV11-2; 8 positions match TRBD2. Germline CDR1 is SGHAT and CDR2 is FQNNGV. The CDR3 has 16 amino acids. The V segment lost 5 bases and the J segment 0 bases; nucleotides outside the gene matches: 5. Here the CDR3 DNA reads TGTGCCAGCAGCCCGGGGGGGGCTTCGAACACCGGGGAGCTGTTTTTT. Protein sequence: CASSPGGASNTGELFF.

This clone was observed a few times. The V gene is TRBV5-1, the J gene TRBJ2-1, with D perhaps being TRBD1 or TRBD2 (5 bases each). The CDR3 contains 13 residues. Germline V CDR1 and CDR2: SGHRS, YFSETQ. V lost 6 bases and J lost 2, with 9 bases in between. CDR3 sequence: CASNGDPYNEQFF. CDR3 DNA sequence: TGCGCCAGCAACGGGGACCCCTACAATGAGCAGTTCTTC.

The rearrangement links TRBV5-1 to TRBJ1-2; no clear D. The CDR3 has 13 amino acids. V was trimmed by 2 bases and J by 8 bases, leaving 13 bases between them. Germline-derived CDR1 and CDR2 are SGHRS and YFSETQ. Written as DNA, the CDR3 is TGCGCCAGCAGCTTCATCTCGGGGAAGGGCTACACCTTC. Its protein is CASSFISGKGYTF.